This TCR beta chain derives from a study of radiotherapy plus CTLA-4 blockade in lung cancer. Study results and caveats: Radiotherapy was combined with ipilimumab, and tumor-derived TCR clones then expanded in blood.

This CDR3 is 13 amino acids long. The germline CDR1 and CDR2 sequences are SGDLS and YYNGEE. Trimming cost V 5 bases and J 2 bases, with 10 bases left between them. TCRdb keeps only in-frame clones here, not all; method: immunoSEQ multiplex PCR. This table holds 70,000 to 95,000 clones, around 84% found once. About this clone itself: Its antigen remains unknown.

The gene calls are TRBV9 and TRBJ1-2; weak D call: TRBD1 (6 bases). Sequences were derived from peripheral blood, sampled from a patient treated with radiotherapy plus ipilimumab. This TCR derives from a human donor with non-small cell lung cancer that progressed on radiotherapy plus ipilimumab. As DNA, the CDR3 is TGTGCCAGCAGTAAAGGGGGGAACTATGGCTACACCTTC. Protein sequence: CASSKGGNYGYTF.